This TCR beta chain stems from a study of cytotoxic CD8 clonotypes in ibrutinib-treated CLL. Study details: Partial response was seen in about 24 patients and complete response in 2; after median around six years, about 15 stayed remitted, about twelve progressed. Study conclusions and caveats: Clonality went up at the time of ibrutinib response, stayed stable in sustained remission, and later dropped back toward its baseline level at progression. Once treatment began, public clonotypes, which were uncommon, contracted or stayed stable.

CDR3 length: 14 residues. The germline CDR1 and CDR2 sequences are SEHNR and FQNEAQ (reference sequence). Trimming cost V 5 bases and J 16 bases; bases outside gene matches: 17. Comments on this clone: Its matching antigen is unknown.

The protocol was immunoSEQ multiplex PCR, while the TCRdb copy is restricted to in-frame clones and leaves out a portion. The sample includes 160,000 or so clones, more than 65% of them seen just once. This sequence originates from a human donor with chronic lymphocytic leukemia. The input for sequencing was PBMCs, taken after 12 months of ibrutinib treatment. The genes are TRBV7-9 and TRBJ2-1; 7 bases map to TRBD2. The CDR3 coding sequence is TGTGCCAGCAGCCCCTCCATTGCAGCGGGAAAAATCTTCTTC. Translation gives CASSPSIAAGKIFF.